A selection of T cell receptor beta chains follows, all from one sample in a study of OX40 agonist ivuxolimab in advanced cancers. Libraries were prepared by immunoSEQ multiplex PCR; TCRdb keeps only in-frame clonotypes and omits some of them. The repertoire holds over 85,000 clones, around 88% seen once, with 0.45% to 0.55% in the top ten. The sample here was CD4+ or CD8+ T cells sorted from blood, taken in a trial of the OX40 agonist ivuxolimab. The receptors shown here come from an adult with an advanced solid tumor such as melanoma, head and neck, liver or kidney cancer. CDR3s include the opening cysteine and the closing phenylalanine or tryptophan. A D gene is named only where the DNA matches it firmly. Rows may omit the clone size; those that give it use once, few, many or a size class.

d_gene,v_gene,abundance,j_gene,CDR3nt,CDR3aa
TRBD1,TRBV2,.,TRBJ2-7,TGTGCCAGCAGGGAGGGACAGGGTGCTCGCGAGCAGTACTTC,CASREGQGAREQYF
.,TRBV5-5,few,TRBJ1-5,TGTGCCAGCAGCTTGATAGGGGGGGATCAGCCCCAGCATTTT,CASSLIGGDQPQHF
.,TRBV7-6,.,TRBJ2-7,TGTGCCAGCAGCCCTCGGGCGTACACCTACGAGCAGTACTTC,CASSPRAYTYEQYF
.,TRBV5-1,.,TRBJ1-1,TGCGCCAGCAGCTTGTCAGGGTTGAACACTGAAGCTTTCTTT,CASSLSGLNTEAFF
.,TRBV18,.,TRBJ1-2,TGTGCCAGCTCCCTAACGGACGGCTCGGGAGGCTACACCTTC,CASSLTDGSGGYTF
TRBD2,TRBV11-1,.,TRBJ2-3,TGTGCCAGCAGTTCCGGGACTAGCGGGGGCCATAGCACAGATACGCAGTATTTT,CASSSGTSGGHSTDTQYF
TRBD1,TRBV7-2,once,TRBJ2-5,TGTGCCAGCAGCCCAGAACAGGGGATGCTGACCCAGTACTTC,CASSPEQGMLTQYF
.,TRBV10-3,.,TRBJ2-6,TGTGCCATCAAAGGGGGCTCTGGGGCCAACGTCCTGACTTTC,CAIKGGSGANVLTF
.,TRBV5-6,.,TRBJ1-4,TGTGCCAGCAGCTTGACCAGGGGAGCTAATGAAAAACTGTTTTTT,CASSLTRGANEKLFF
.,TRBV5-1,.,TRBJ2-5,TGCGCCAGCTGGGTCGGGGCGGGCAGTCAAGAGACCCAGTACTTC,CASWVGAGSQETQYF
.,TRBV28,.,TRBJ1-2,TGTGCCAGCAGTTTATCCCTGACCTATGGCTACACCTTC,CASSLSLTYGYTF
.,TRBV6-1,.,TRBJ2-3,TGTGCCAGCAGTGAGCAGTTTAGTGATACGCAGTATTTT,CASSEQFSDTQYF
TRBD1,TRBV19,once,TRBJ1-5,TGTGCCAGTAGAGACCTGGGGACAGGGCATCAGCCCCAGCATTTT,CASRDLGTGHQPQHF
.,TRBV4-3,.,TRBJ1-1,TGCGCCAGCAGCCGTACGGAGAACACTGAAGCTTTCTTT,CASSRTENTEAFF
.,TRBV6-1,.,TRBJ1-5,TGTGCCAGCAGTGTCAGGGGTCGTTATCAGCCCCAGCATTTT,CASSVRGRYQPQHF